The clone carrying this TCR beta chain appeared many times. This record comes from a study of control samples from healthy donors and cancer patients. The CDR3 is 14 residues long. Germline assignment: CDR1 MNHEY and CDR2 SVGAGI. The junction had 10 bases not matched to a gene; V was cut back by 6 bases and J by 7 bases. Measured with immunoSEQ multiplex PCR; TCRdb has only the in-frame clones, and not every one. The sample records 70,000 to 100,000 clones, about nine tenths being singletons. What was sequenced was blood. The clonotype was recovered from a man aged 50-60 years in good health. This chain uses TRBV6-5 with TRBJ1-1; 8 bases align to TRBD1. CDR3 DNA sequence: TGTGCCAGCAGCAAAAATATCGGACAGGGTGAAGCTTTCTTT. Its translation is CASSKNIGQGEAFF.